The T cell receptor (beta chain) under discussion was sequenced for a study of response to subunit inactivated influenza vaccine. Notes on the study in general: The study's authors posited that every seasonal influenza vaccination enlists few new T cells.

MiXCR, applied by TCRdb to the RT-PCR reads, yields one record per CDR3 protein. Here the sample spans roughly 700,000 distinct CDR3 sequences, roughly 14% being singletons. This clonotype was detected ten times or more. Its antigen is unknown. CDR1 and CDR2 (germline): SGHTA, FQGNSA. The CDR3 is 13 residues long. Between the trimmed V and J ends, which lost 1 base and 12 bases, there was a span of 13 bases. The chain links TRBV7-2 to TRBJ2-1; D gene ambiguous. The sequence was obtained from a man aged 50 to 59 who received an inactivated influenza vaccine. The source was PBMCs from blood, collected around 15 days before vaccination. The CDR3 DNA follows: TGTGCCAGCAGCTTAGACGCTTTGACGGGGCAGTTCTTC. Encoded protein: CASSLDALTGQFF. The complete variable domain, with remaining parts taken from reference TRBV7-2 and TRBJ2-1, reads GAGVSQSPSNKVTEKGKDVELRCDPISGHTALYWYRQSLGQGLEFLIYFQGNSAPDKSGLPSDRFSAERTGGSVSTLTIQRTQQEDSAVYLCASSLDALTGQFFGPGTRLTVL.